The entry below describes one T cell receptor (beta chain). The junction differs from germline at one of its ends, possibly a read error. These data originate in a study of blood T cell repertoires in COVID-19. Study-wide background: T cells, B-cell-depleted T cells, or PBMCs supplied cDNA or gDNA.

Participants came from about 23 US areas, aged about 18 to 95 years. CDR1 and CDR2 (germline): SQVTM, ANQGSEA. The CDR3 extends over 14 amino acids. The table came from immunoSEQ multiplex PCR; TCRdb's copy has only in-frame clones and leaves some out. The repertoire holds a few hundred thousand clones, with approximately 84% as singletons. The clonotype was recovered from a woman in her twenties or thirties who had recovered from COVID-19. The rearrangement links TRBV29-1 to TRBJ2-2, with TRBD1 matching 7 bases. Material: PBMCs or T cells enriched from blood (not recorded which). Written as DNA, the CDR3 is TGCAGCGTCGAAGGGACAGAGAACACCGGGGAGCTGTTTTTT. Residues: CSVEGTENTGELFF.